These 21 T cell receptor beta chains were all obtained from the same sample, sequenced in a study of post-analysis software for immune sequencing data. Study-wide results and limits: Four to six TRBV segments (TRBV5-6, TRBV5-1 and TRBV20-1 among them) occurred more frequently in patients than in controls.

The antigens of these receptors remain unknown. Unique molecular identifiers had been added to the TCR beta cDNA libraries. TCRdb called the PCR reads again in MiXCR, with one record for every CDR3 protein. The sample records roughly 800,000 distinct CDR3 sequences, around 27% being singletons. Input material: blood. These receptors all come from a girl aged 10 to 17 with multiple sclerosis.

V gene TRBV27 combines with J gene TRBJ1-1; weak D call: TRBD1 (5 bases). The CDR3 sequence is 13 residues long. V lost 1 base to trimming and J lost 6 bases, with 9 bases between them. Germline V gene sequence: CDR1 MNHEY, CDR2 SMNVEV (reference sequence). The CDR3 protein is CASSLWGNPEAFF. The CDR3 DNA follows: TGTGCCAGCAGTTTATGGGGGAATCCTGAAGCTTTCTTT.

The CDR3 DNA is TGTGCCAGCAGCCCGGGACAGGGGGCGCGCAACGAGCAGTACTTC. It specifies CASSPGQGARNEQYF. The chain couples TRBV7-9 to TRBJ2-7; 12 nucleotides align to TRBD1. V shed 5 bases and J 5 bases; nucleotides not matched to a gene: 7. Germline CDR1 reads SEHNR; CDR2 reads FQNEAQ (reference sequence). The CDR3 is 15 residues long.

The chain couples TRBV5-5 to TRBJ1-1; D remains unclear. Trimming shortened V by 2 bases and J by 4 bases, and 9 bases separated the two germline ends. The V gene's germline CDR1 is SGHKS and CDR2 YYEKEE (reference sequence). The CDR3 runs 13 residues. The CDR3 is CASSFVGRTEAFF. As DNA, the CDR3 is TGTGCCAGCAGCTTTGTAGGGCGCACTGAAGCTTTCTTT.

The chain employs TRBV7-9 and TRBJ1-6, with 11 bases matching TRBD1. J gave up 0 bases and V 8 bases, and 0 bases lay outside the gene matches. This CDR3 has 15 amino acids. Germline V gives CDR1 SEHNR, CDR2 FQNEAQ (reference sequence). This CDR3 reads CASGQGASYNSPLHF. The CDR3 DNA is TGTGCCAGCGGACAGGGGGCCTCCTATAATTCACCCCTCCACTTT.

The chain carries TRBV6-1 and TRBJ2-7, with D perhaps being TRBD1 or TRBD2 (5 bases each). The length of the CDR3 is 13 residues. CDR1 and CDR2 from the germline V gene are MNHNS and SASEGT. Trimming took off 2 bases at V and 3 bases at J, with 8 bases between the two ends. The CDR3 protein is CASSERGLYEQYF. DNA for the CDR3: TGTGCCAGCAGTGAACGGGGCCTCTACGAGCAGTACTTC.

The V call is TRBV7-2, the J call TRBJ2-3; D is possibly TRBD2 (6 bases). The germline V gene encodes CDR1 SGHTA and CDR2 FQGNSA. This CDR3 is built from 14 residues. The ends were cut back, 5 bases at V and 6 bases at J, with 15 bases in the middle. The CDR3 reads CASSPLGRSDTQYF. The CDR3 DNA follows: TGTGCCAGCAGCCCGCTCGGGAGATCGGATACGCAGTATTTT.

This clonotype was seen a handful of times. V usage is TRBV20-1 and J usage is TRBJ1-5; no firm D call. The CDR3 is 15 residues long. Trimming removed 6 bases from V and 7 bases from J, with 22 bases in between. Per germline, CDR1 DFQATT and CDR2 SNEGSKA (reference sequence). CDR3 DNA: TGCAGTGCCAAAAACCCCGGTCAGGCCAACCAGCCCCAGCATTTT. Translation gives CSAKNPGQANQPQHF.

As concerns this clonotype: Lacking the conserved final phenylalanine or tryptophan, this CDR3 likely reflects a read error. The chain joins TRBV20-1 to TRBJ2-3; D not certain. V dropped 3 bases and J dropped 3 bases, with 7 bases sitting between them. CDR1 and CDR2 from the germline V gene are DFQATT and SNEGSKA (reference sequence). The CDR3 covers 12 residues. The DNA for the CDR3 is TGCAGTGCTAGCCCGTTTACAGATACGCAGTATTGT. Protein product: CSASPFTDTQYC.

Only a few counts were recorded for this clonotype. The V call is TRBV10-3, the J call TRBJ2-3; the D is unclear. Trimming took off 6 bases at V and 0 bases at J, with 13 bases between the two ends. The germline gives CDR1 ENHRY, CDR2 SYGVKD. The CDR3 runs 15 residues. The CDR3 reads CAISLPSDSTDTQYF. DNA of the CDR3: TGTGCCATCAGCCTACCAAGCGACAGCACAGATACGCAGTATTTT.

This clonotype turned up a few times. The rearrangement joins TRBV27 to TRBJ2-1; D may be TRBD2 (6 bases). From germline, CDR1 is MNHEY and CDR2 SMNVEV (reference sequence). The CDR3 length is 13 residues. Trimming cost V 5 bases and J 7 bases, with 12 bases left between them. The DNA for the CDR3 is TGTGCCAGCAGTGATGGGGACTCTAATGAGCAGTTCTTC. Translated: CASSDGDSNEQFF.

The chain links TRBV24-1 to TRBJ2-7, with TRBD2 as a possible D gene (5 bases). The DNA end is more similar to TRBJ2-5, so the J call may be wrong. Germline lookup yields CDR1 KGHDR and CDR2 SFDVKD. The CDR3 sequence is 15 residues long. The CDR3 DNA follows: TGTGCCACCAGTGGCCGAGCGGCGGGTCGCGGGACCCAGTACTTC. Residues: CATSGRAAGRGTQYF.

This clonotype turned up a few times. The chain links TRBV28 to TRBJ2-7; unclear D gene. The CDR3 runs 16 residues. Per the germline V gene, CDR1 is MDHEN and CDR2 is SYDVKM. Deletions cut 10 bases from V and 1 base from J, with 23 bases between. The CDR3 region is CATLVYSPVGSYEQYF. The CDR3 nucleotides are TGTGCCACTCTGGTGTACAGCCCGGTCGGGTCCTACGAGCAGTACTTC. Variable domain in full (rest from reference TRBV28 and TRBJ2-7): DVKVTQSSRYLVKRTGEKVFLECVQDMDHENMFWYRQDPGLGLRLIYFSYDVKMKEKGDIPEGYSVSREKKERFSLILESASTNQTSMYLCATLVYSPVGSYEQYFGPGTRLTVT.

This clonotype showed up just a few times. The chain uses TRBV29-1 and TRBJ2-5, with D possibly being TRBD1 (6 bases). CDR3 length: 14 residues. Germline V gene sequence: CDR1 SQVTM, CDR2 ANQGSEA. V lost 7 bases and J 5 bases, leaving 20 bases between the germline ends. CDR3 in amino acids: CSASGQGIWETQYF. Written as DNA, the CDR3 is TGCAGCGCTTCTGGGCAGGGGATTTGGGAGACCCAGTACTTC.

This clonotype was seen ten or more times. The CDR3 bases are TGCGCCAGCAGCTTGTTCCCAGGGGCGGATGAGCAGTTCTTC. Protein product: CASSLFPGADEQFF. The chain links TRBV5-1 to TRBJ2-1, with D perhaps matching TRBD1 (6 bases). Trimming took off 1 base at V and 8 bases at J, with 13 bases between the two ends. Germline CDR1 and CDR2: SGHRS and YFSETQ. This CDR3 has 14 residues.

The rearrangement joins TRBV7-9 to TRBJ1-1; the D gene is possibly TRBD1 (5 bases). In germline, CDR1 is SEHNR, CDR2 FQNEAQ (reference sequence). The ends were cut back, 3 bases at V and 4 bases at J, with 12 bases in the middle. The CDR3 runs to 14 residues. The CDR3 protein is CASSFGQGTTEAFF. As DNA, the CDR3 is TGTGCCAGCAGCTTCGGGCAGGGAACCACTGAAGCTTTCTTT.

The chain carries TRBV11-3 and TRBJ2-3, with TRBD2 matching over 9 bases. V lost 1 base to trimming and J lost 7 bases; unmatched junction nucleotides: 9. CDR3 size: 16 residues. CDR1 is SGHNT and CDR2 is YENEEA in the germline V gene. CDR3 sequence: CASSLALAGTGYTQYF. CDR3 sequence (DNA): TGTGCCAGCAGCTTAGCCCTAGCGGGAACGGGGTATACGCAGTATTTT.

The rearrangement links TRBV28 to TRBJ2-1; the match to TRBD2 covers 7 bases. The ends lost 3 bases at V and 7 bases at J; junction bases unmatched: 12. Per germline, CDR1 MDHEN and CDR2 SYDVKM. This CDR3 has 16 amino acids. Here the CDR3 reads CASSFYAGVLGNEQFF. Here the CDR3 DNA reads TGTGCCAGCAGTTTTTATGCGGGAGTGTTAGGGAATGAGCAGTTCTTC.

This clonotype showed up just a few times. The DNA for the CDR3 is TGCGCCAGCAGCTTGGGACAGGGGGCTTATCAAGCTTTCTTT. Translation: CASSLGQGAYQAFF. The chain is built from TRBV5-1 and TRBJ1-1; 10 nucleotides line up with TRBD1. The CDR3 totals 14 residues. The V gene's germline CDR1 is SGHRS and CDR2 YFSETQ. J gave up 9 bases and V 0 bases, and 5 bases lay outside the gene matches.

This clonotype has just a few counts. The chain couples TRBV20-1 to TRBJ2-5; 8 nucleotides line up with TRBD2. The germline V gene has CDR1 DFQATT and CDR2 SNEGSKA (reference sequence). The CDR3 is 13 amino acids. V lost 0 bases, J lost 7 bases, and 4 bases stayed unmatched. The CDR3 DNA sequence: TGCAGTGCTAGAGAGAGCGGGAGAGGGACCCAGTACTTC. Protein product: CSARESGRGTQYF.

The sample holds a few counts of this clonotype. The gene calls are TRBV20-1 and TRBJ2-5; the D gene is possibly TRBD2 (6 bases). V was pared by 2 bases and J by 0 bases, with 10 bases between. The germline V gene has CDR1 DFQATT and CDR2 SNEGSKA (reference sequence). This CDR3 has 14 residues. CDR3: CSARTRDYQETQYF. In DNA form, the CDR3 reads TGCAGTGCTAGAACCCGGGACTACCAAGAGACCCAGTACTTC.

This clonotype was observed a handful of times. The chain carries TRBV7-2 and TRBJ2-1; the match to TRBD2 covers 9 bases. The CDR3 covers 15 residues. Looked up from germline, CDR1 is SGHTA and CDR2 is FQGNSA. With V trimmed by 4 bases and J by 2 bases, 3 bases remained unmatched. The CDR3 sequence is CASSSQRGAYNEQFF. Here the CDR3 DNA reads TGTGCCAGCAGCTCCCAGCGGGGGGCCTACAATGAGCAGTTCTTC.